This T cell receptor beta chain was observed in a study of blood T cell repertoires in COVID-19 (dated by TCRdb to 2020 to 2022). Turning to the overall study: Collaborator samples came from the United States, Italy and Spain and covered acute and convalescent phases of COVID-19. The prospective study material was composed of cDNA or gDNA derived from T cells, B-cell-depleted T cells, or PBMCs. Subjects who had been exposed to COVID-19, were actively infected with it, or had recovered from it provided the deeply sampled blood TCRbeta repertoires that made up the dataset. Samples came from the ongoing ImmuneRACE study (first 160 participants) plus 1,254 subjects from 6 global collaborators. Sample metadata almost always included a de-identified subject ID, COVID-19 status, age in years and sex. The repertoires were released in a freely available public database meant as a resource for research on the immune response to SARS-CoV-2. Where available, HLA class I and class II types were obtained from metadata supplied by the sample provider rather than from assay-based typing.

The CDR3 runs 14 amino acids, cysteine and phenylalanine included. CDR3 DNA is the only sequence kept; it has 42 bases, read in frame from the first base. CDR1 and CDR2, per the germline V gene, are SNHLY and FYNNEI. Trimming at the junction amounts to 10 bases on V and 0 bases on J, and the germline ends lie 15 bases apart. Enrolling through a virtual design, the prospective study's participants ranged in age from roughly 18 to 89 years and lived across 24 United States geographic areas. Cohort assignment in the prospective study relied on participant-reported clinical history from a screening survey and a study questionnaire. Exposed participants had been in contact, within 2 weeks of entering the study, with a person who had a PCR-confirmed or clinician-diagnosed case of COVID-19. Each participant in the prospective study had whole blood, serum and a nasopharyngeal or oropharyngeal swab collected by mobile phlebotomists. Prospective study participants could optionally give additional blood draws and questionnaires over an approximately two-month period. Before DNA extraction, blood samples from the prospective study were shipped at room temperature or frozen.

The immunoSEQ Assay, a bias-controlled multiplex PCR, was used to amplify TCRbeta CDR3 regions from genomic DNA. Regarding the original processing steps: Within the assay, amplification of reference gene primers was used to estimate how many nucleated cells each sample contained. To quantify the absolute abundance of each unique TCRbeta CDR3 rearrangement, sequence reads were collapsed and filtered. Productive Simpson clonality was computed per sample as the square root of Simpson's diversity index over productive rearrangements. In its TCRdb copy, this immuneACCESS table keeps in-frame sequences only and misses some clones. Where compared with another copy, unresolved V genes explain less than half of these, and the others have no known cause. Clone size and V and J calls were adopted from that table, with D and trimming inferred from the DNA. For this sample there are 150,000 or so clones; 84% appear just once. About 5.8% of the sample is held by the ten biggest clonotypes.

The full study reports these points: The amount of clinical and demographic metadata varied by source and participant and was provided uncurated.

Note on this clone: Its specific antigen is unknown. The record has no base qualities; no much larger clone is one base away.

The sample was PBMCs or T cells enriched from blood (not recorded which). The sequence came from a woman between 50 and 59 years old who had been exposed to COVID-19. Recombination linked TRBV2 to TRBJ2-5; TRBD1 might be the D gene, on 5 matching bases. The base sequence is TGTGCCAACCCTTCGACAGCATACCAAGAGACCCAGTACTTC. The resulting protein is CANPSTAYQETQYF. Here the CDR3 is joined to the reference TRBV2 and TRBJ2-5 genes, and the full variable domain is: EPEVTQTPSHQVTQMGQEVILRCVPISNHLYFYWYRQILGQKVEFLVSFYNNEISEKSEIFDDQFSVERPDGSNFTLKIRSTKLEDSAMYFCANPSTAYQETQYFGPGTRLLVL.